The rows below give T cell receptor beta chains drawn from one sample of a study of shared clonotypes between healthy human individuals. This table comes from immunoSEQ multiplex PCR, and its TCRdb copy is limited to in-frame clones, with some not included. The data contain about 820,000 clones, 80% to 95% of them singletons. Sequencing was done on a sample of naive CD8+ T cells sorted from blood. Receptors were obtained from a man aged 25 to 40 in good health. Each CDR3 is given with its conserved first and last residue. The D gene is left open where the match is weak. A clone size is listed for some rows: how often the clone was seen (once, few, many), or a class if it is expanded.

j_gene: TRBJ2-5
d_gene: -
v_gene: TRBV19
abundance: -
CDR3aa: CASKDPYLGAQYF
CDR3nt: TGTGCCAGTAAGGACCCGTACTTAGGGGCCCAGTACTTC

j_gene: TRBJ2-5
d_gene: -
v_gene: TRBV27
abundance: -
CDR3aa: CASSLSGETQYF
CDR3nt: TGTGCCAGCAGTTTATCGGGAGAGACCCAGTACTTC

j_gene: TRBJ2-5
d_gene: TRBD1
v_gene: TRBV7-9
abundance: -
CDR3aa: CASSFPVRGPQETQYF
CDR3nt: TGTGCCAGCAGCTTCCCGGTCAGGGGGCCTCAAGAGACCCAGTACTTC

j_gene: TRBJ1-5
d_gene: -
v_gene: TRBV6-1
abundance: -
CDR3aa: CASTVTGSNQPQHF
CDR3nt: TGTGCCAGCACCGTAACAGGCAGCAATCAGCCCCAGCATTTT

j_gene: TRBJ2-3
d_gene: -
v_gene: TRBV11-2
abundance: -
CDR3aa: CASSLASGGLLTDTQYF
CDR3nt: TGTGCCAGCAGCTTAGCGTCCGGGGGCCTCCTCACAGATACGCAGTATTTT

j_gene: TRBJ2-5
d_gene: TRBD2
v_gene: TRBV13
abundance: -
CDR3aa: CASSSFRAGGARKETQYF
CDR3nt: TGTGCCAGCAGCTCCTTCAGAGCGGGAGGGGCTCGAAAAGAGACCCAGTACTTC

j_gene: TRBJ2-7
d_gene: -
v_gene: TRBV27
abundance: -
CDR3aa: CASSPEQGNYEQYF
CDR3nt: TGTGCCAGCAGCCCGGAGCAGGGAAACTACGAGCAGTACTTC

j_gene: TRBJ2-7
d_gene: TRBD2
v_gene: TRBV6-1
abundance: -
CDR3aa: CASSRGTIYEQYF
CDR3nt: TGTGCCAGCAGTAGAGGGACTATCTACGAGCAGTACTTC

j_gene: TRBJ1-1
d_gene: -
v_gene: TRBV5-1
abundance: -
CDR3aa: CASSLGWQGRTEAFF
CDR3nt: TGCGCCAGCAGCTTGGGATGGCAGGGGAGAACTGAAGCTTTCTTT

j_gene: TRBJ1-4
d_gene: -
v_gene: TRBV27
abundance: -
CDR3aa: CASSYRKGKLFF
CDR3nt: TGTGCCAGCAGTTACCGAAAGGGAAAACTGTTTTTT

j_gene: TRBJ1-4
d_gene: -
v_gene: TRBV27
abundance: once
CDR3aa: CASSLGGAGEKLFF
CDR3nt: TGTGCCAGCAGTTTAGGGGGGGCTGGAGAAAAACTGTTTTTT

j_gene: TRBJ1-2
d_gene: TRBD1
v_gene: TRBV29-1
abundance: -
CDR3aa: CSTGTGRSYTF
CDR3nt: TGCAGCACGGGGACAGGGAGAAGCTACACCTTC

j_gene: TRBJ1-5
d_gene: -
v_gene: TRBV6-1
abundance: -
CDR3aa: CASSEVSALNQPQHF
CDR3nt: TGTGCCAGCAGTGAAGTGTCTGCCCTTAATCAGCCCCAGCATTTT

j_gene: TRBJ2-7
d_gene: TRBD2
v_gene: TRBV6-5
abundance: -
CDR3aa: CASSILAGDNYEQYF
CDR3nt: TGTGCCAGCAGTATACTAGCGGGAGATAACTACGAGCAGTACTTC

j_gene: TRBJ2-7
d_gene: TRBD1
v_gene: TRBV29-1
abundance: -
CDR3aa: CSVPGQYSYEQYF
CDR3nt: TGCAGCGTCCCGGGACAGTACTCCTACGAGCAGTACTTC

j_gene: TRBJ2-7
d_gene: TRBD2
v_gene: TRBV7-9
abundance: -
CDR3aa: CASSPETSGGYEQYF
CDR3nt: TGTGCCAGCAGCCCGGAGACTAGCGGGGGGTACGAGCAGTACTTC

j_gene: TRBJ2-3
d_gene: TRBD2
v_gene: TRBV4-1
abundance: -
CDR3aa: CASSQEGSGTGIPDTQYF
CDR3nt: TGCGCCAGCAGCCAAGAGGGTAGCGGGACTGGGATTCCAGATACGCAGTATTTT

j_gene: TRBJ1-5
d_gene: -
v_gene: TRBV27
abundance: -
CDR3aa: CASSFIGGSNQPQHF
CDR3nt: TGTGCCAGCAGTTTCATCGGTGGGAGCAATCAGCCCCAGCATTTT

j_gene: TRBJ2-5
d_gene: TRBD1
v_gene: TRBV7-9
abundance: -
CDR3aa: CASSPRQGLQETQYF
CDR3nt: TGTGCCAGCAGCCCTCGACAGGGGCTACAAGAGACCCAGTACTTC

j_gene: TRBJ2-1
d_gene: -
v_gene: TRBV27
abundance: -
CDR3aa: CASSLSLDIFKNEQFF
CDR3nt: TGTGCCAGCAGTTTATCGTTGGACATCTTTAAGAATGAGCAGTTCTTC

j_gene: TRBJ2-1
d_gene: TRBD1
v_gene: TRBV5-1
abundance: -
CDR3aa: CASSDTGQANEQFF
CDR3nt: TGCGCCAGCAGCGATACGGGACAGGCCAATGAGCAGTTCTTC

j_gene: TRBJ1-4
d_gene: -
v_gene: TRBV7-6
abundance: -
CDR3aa: CASSTITGTNEKLFF
CDR3nt: TGTGCCAGCAGCACGATCACAGGGACTAATGAAAAACTGTTTTTT

j_gene: TRBJ2-1
d_gene: -
v_gene: TRBV7-9
abundance: -
CDR3aa: CASSIQESTYNEQFF
CDR3nt: TGTGCCAGCAGCATTCAGGAGAGCACCTACAATGAGCAGTTCTTC

j_gene: TRBJ2-1
d_gene: TRBD2
v_gene: TRBV5-6
abundance: -
CDR3aa: CASSDRLAGGLRQFF
CDR3nt: TGTGCCAGCAGCGATAGACTAGCGGGAGGGCTAAGGCAGTTCTTC

j_gene: TRBJ1-2
d_gene: -
v_gene: TRBV5-5
abundance: once
CDR3aa: CASSLVQGGYGYTF
CDR3nt: TGTGCCAGCAGCTTGGTCCAGGGCGGGTACGGCTACACCTTC

j_gene: TRBJ2-3
d_gene: TRBD2
v_gene: TRBV7-7
abundance: -
CDR3aa: CASSATTGLLADGTDTQYF
CDR3nt: TGTGCTAGCAGCGCAACAACAGGACTCCTAGCGGATGGCACAGATACGCAGTATTTT

j_gene: TRBJ2-1
d_gene: TRBD2
v_gene: TRBV7-2
abundance: -
CDR3aa: CASSTTLRGLAGDNEQFF
CDR3nt: TGTGCCAGCAGCACTACCCTGAGGGGGCTAGCGGGAGACAATGAGCAGTTCTTC

j_gene: TRBJ2-2
d_gene: -
v_gene: TRBV5-1
abundance: -
CDR3aa: CASSLDILARNTGELFF
CDR3nt: TGCGCCAGCAGCTTGGATATCCTGGCCCGAAACACCGGGGAGCTGTTTTTT

j_gene: TRBJ2-3
d_gene: -
v_gene: TRBV5-1
abundance: -
CDR3aa: CASSLAGTGKGTDTQYF
CDR3nt: TGCGCCAGCAGCCTGGCGGGCACAGGAAAGGGCACAGATACGCAGTATTTT

j_gene: TRBJ2-7
d_gene: -
v_gene: TRBV19
abundance: -
CDR3aa: CASSIGGTQDEQYF
CDR3nt: TGTGCCAGTAGTATCGGCGGAACACAGGACGAGCAGTACTTC

j_gene: TRBJ1-4
d_gene: -
v_gene: TRBV30
abundance: -
CDR3aa: CACSRRSNEKLFF
CDR3nt: TGTGCCTGTAGCCGGAGGTCCAATGAAAAACTGTTTTTT

j_gene: TRBJ2-7
d_gene: TRBD1
v_gene: TRBV5-1
abundance: -
CDR3aa: CASRPGQGVAYEQYF
CDR3nt: TGCGCCAGCAGACCGGGACAGGGTGTAGCCTACGAGCAGTACTTC

j_gene: TRBJ2-2
d_gene: -
v_gene: TRBV7-9
abundance: -
CDR3aa: CASSPDFPNTGELFF
CDR3nt: TGTGCCAGCAGCCCGGACTTCCCGAACACCGGGGAGCTGTTTTTT

j_gene: TRBJ2-5
d_gene: -
v_gene: TRBV28
abundance: -
CDR3aa: CASRDGPGYQETQYF
CDR3nt: TGTGCCAGTCGCGACGGCCCCGGGTACCAAGAGACCCAGTACTTC

j_gene: TRBJ1-1
d_gene: -
v_gene: TRBV6-5
abundance: -
CDR3aa: CASRPGFTNTEAFF
CDR3nt: TGTGCCAGCAGACCAGGGTTTACGAACACTGAAGCTTTCTTT

j_gene: TRBJ1-3
d_gene: -
v_gene: TRBV30
abundance: -
CDR3aa: CAWSPGRQFSGNTIYF
CDR3nt: TGTGCCTGGAGTCCAGGACGGCAATTCTCTGGAAACACCATATATTTT

j_gene: TRBJ2-5
d_gene: -
v_gene: TRBV2
abundance: -
CDR3aa: CASQGRRETQYF
CDR3nt: TGTGCCAGTCAGGGGCGGCGAGAGACCCAGTACTTC

j_gene: TRBJ1-1
d_gene: TRBD1
v_gene: TRBV4-1
abundance: -
CDR3aa: CASSQARQGMSEAFF
CDR3nt: TGCGCCAGCAGCCAAGCGAGACAGGGAATGAGTGAAGCTTTCTTT

j_gene: TRBJ2-7
d_gene: -
v_gene: TRBV29-1
abundance: -
CDR3aa: CSVEGQSSYEQYF
CDR3nt: TGCAGCGTGGAAGGACAGAGCTCCTACGAGCAGTACTTC

j_gene: TRBJ2-7
d_gene: -
v_gene: TRBV4-1
abundance: -
CDR3aa: CASSQQGTSSYEQYF
CDR3nt: TGCGCCAGCAGCCAGCAGGGTACGAGCTCCTACGAGCAGTACTTC

j_gene: TRBJ2-1
d_gene: -
v_gene: TRBV9
abundance: -
CDR3aa: CASSVAGGRGEQFF
CDR3nt: TGTGCCAGCAGCGTAGCCGGAGGCAGGGGAGAGCAGTTCTTC

j_gene: TRBJ1-3
d_gene: -
v_gene: TRBV9
abundance: once
CDR3aa: CASTERGAEGNTIYF
CDR3nt: TGTGCCAGCACCGAGAGGGGCGCCGAGGGAAACACCATATATTTT

j_gene: TRBJ2-3
d_gene: -
v_gene: TRBV6-1
abundance: -
CDR3aa: CASSDYSGTTSPDTQYF
CDR3nt: TGTGCCAGCAGTGACTATTCCGGGACCACAAGCCCAGATACGCAGTATTTT

j_gene: TRBJ1-5
d_gene: -
v_gene: TRBV29-1
abundance: -
CDR3aa: CSAQQGGEQPQHF
CDR3nt: TGCAGCGCCCAACAGGGTGGAGAACAGCCCCAGCATTTT

j_gene: TRBJ2-7
d_gene: TRBD1
v_gene: TRBV6-1
abundance: -
CDR3aa: CASTDRASYEQYF
CDR3nt: TGTGCCAGCACCGACAGGGCATCCTACGAGCAGTACTTC

j_gene: TRBJ2-3
d_gene: TRBD2
v_gene: TRBV4-3
abundance: -
CDR3aa: CASSQDRLADTDTQYF
CDR3nt: TGCGCCAGCAGCCAAGATCGACTAGCGGACACAGATACGCAGTATTTT

j_gene: TRBJ2-1
d_gene: -
v_gene: TRBV29-1
abundance: -
CDR3aa: CSVKRQDSSYNEQFF
CDR3nt: TGCAGCGTCAAGAGACAGGATAGCTCCTACAATGAGCAGTTCTTC